These 22 T cell receptor beta chains were all obtained from the same sample, sequenced in a study of blood T cell repertoires in COVID-19 (dated by TCRdb to 2018 to 2021). Receptors were amplified or captured by the immunoSEQ multiplex PCR assay. TCRdb holds this immuneACCESS table with in-frame rearrangements only. Some clones are missing; in checked studies, unresolved V genes explain under half, and the rest has no known cause. The sample records around 130,000 clones, 88% of which are singletons. More than 2% of the sample lies in the top ten. Sequences were obtained from peripheral blood. Receptors originate from an older man with active COVID-19.

The rearrangement joins TRBV6-2 or TRBV6-3 to TRBJ2-1; D not resolved. The CDR3 is 15 residues long. Germline V gene lookup returns CDR1 MNHEY and CDR2 SVGEGT. V was clipped by 3 bases and J by 7 bases, with 16 bases between them. The CDR3 sequence is CASSYSGSPTNEQFF. The CDR3 DNA reads as TGTGCCAGCAGTTATTCGGGTAGCCCGACGAATGAGCAGTTCTTC.

This clone has a handful of counts. The chain joins TRBV21-1 to TRBJ2-7; TRBD1, the table's D call, lacks a check against the DNA. TRBV21-1 is tagged as a pseudogene. The CDR3 contains 14 residues. DNA of the CDR3: TGTGCCAGCAGCGACCGACAGCCTCCCTACGAGCAGTACTTC. Amino acids: CASSDRQPPYEQYF.

This clone has just a few counts. CDR3 nucleotides: TGTGCCAGCAGCGCTGCCTACGGACAGGGGTCCAACACAGATACGCAGTATTTT. It codes for CASSAAYGQGSNTDTQYF. The V and J genes are TRBV28 and TRBJ2-3, with 9 bases aligning to TRBD1. From germline, CDR1 is MDHEN and CDR2 SYDVKM. This CDR3 is 18 amino acids long. J gave up 2 bases and V 6 bases, and 15 bases lay outside the gene matches.

This sequence joins TRBV15 and TRBJ1-3; D is uncertain. The V end lost 0 bases, the J end lost 2 bases, and 11 bases lay between the germline ends. Germline V gene lookup returns CDR1 LNHNV and CDR2 YYDKDF (reference sequence). This CDR3 comprises 16 residues. CDR3 in amino acids: CATSRDPGGTGNTIYF. The CDR3 DNA reads TGTGCCACCAGCAGAGATCCAGGAGGGACTGGAAACACCATATATTTT. The full variable domain, completed using reference TRBV15 and TRBJ1-3, is DAMVIQNPRYQVTQFGKPVTLSCSQTLNHNVMYWYQQKSSQAPKLLFHYYDKDFNNEADTPDNFQSRRPNTSFCFLDIRSPGLGDTAMYLCATSRDPGGTGNTIYFGEGSWLTVV.

As DNA, the CDR3 is TGTGCCAGTAGTATACAGGGGGCCGCTGAAGCTTTCTTT. It encodes CASSIQGAAEAFF. The J gene is TRBJ1-1, the V gene TRBV19, with 8 positions matching TRBD1. Germline V gene data show CDR1 as LNHDA and CDR2 as SQIVND (reference sequence). This CDR3 is built from 13 residues. With 2 bases clipped from V and 6 bases from J, the junction kept 2 bases outside the gene matches.

Remarks on this clone: A junction end diverges from the germline sequence, so it may reflect a read error. This chain joins TRBV7-9 and TRBJ2-7; 7 bases map to TRBD1. In germline, CDR1 is SEHNR, CDR2 FQNEAQ (reference sequence). The CDR3 totals 11 residues. Here the CDR3 reads CASSTQGDKVF. The CDR3 region has the DNA TGTGCCAGCAGCACCCAGGGGGACAAAGTCTTC.

This sequence joins TRBV18 and TRBJ2-1, with 10 positions matching TRBD2. Germline V CDR1 and CDR2: KGHSH, LQKENI. The V gene end was trimmed by 2 bases and the J gene end by 4 bases; junction bases not matched to a gene: 8. The CDR3 runs 17 residues. CDR3 sequence: CASSPGLAGAVYNEQFF. The CDR3 coding sequence is TGTGCCAGCTCACCAGGGCTAGCGGGAGCAGTATACAATGAGCAGTTCTTC.

The rearrangement uses TRBV18 and TRBJ2-3; D might be TRBD1 (6 bases). The CDR3 contains 13 residues. The V gene lost 4 bases and the J gene lost 3 bases, with 8 bases spanning the gap. Per the germline V gene, CDR1 is KGHSH and CDR2 is LQKENI. The CDR3 here is CASSRTGTDTQYF. CDR3 nucleotides: TGTGCCAGCTCACGTACAGGGACAGATACGCAGTATTTT.

The V gene is TRBV7-2, the J gene TRBJ2-5, with 11 bases matching TRBD2. The J call may be mistaken, given a closer DNA end match to TRBJ2-7. CDR3 size: 19 residues. The germline CDR1 and CDR2 sequences are SGHTA and FQGNSA. The CDR3 reads CASSLQVTSGSRGSYEQYF. The DNA of the CDR3 is TGTGCCAGCAGCTTACAGGTTACTAGCGGGAGCCGGGGCTCCTACGAGCAGTACTTC.

V usage is TRBV19 and J usage is TRBJ1-1, with 7 bases aligning to TRBD1. CDR3 length equals 13 residues. V dropped 5 bases and J dropped 4; count of bases not matched to a gene: 4. The germline CDR1 and CDR2 sequences are LNHDA and SQIVND (reference sequence). The CDR3 sequence: CASSGRQGTEAFF. The CDR3 coding sequence is TGTGCCAGTAGTGGGCGACAGGGCACTGAAGCTTTCTTT.

The CDR3 DNA sequence: TGTGCCAGCAGTTTCCGGGGGGGAAAGGCCTACGAGCAGTACTTC. Translation: CASSFRGGKAYEQYF. The chain uses TRBV28 and TRBJ2-7; TRBD2 aligns across 8 bases. Germline CDR1 MDHEN, CDR2 SYDVKM. The ends lost 3 bases at V and 2 bases at J; junction bases unmatched: 6. This CDR3 has 15 amino acids.

The chain links TRBV5-5 to TRBJ2-7; a weak D match, TRBD2 (6 bases). Germline loops: CDR1 SGHKS, CDR2 YYEKEE (reference sequence). V lost 3 bases and J lost 1, with 14 bases in between. CDR3 size: 15 residues. The chain's CDR3 is CASSSQGGPSYEQYF. In DNA form, the CDR3 reads TGTGCCAGCAGCTCCCAGGGAGGACCTTCCTACGAGCAGTACTTC.

The chain uses TRBV30 and TRBJ2-5; a possible D gene is TRBD2 (6 bases). Trimming removed 0 bases from V and 3 bases from J, with 14 bases in between. CDR1 and CDR2 (germline): GTSNPN, SVGIG (reference sequence). CDR3 size: 15 residues. The CDR3 region is CAWSVGPSAKETQYF. The CDR3 nucleotides read TGTGCCTGGAGTGTCGGCCCTAGCGCCAAAGAGACCCAGTACTTC.

The CDR3 protein is CSVHKAGDETDTQYF. The CDR3 region has the DNA TGCAGCGTTCACAAAGCGGGAGATGAAACAGATACGCAGTATTTT. The rearrangement uses TRBV29-1 and TRBJ2-3; TRBD2 matches 8 bases. Per germline, CDR1 SQVTM and CDR2 ANQGSEA. Unmatched junction bases numbered 10, after V lost 5 bases and J lost 3 bases. CDR3 size: 15 residues.

This chain uses TRBV28 with TRBJ1-5; 8 bases map to TRBD1. This CDR3 is built from 15 residues. Germline loops: CDR1 MDHEN, CDR2 SYDVKM. V lost 7 bases and J lost 8; bases outside the gene matches: 13. The CDR3 nucleotides read TGTGCCAGCAACCGCCTTGGACAGGGCTGGGAGCCCCAGCATTTT. Translating it yields CASNRLGQGWEPQHF.

The chain is built from TRBV5-1 and TRBJ1-6; 9 bases are a match to TRBD1. The CDR3 is 16 residues long. Germline CDR1 and CDR2: SGHRS and YFSETQ. After removal of 2 bases from V and 8 bases from J, the junction contained 8 bases not matched to a gene. The CDR3 spells CASSFGGQGKDSPLHF. CDR3 in DNA: TGCGCCAGCAGCTTCGGGGGACAGGGAAAGGATTCACCCCTCCACTTT.

In regard to this clone: Germline and junction disagree at one end, which may indicate a read error. The sample carries other DNA sequences with the same CDR3. The rearrangement uses TRBV23-1 and TRBJ1-1; 8 bases map to TRBD1. TRBV23-1 has ORF status, its function being uncertain. This CDR3 has 16 amino acids. The CDR3 region has the DNA TGCGCCAGCAGTCAATCGCGTCCGGACAGGGAGACTGAAGCCTTCTTT. Protein product: CASSQSRPDRETEAFF.

This chain uses TRBV5-1 with TRBJ2-1; TRBD1 matches 10 bases. In germline, CDR1 is SGHRS, CDR2 YFSETQ. This CDR3 spans 15 amino acids. After removal of 0 bases from V and 9 bases from J, the junction contained 6 bases not matched to a gene. For the CDR3, the DNA is TGCGCCAGCAGCTTGGCCCGGGGGACAGGGGCTGAGCAGTTCTTC. This codes for CASSLARGTGAEQFF.

CDR3 residues: CASSLNPSVAEQYF. The CDR3 DNA is TGCGCCAGCAGCTTAAACCCGTCGGTAGCCGAGCAGTACTTC. The chain employs TRBV5-1 and TRBJ2-7; D ambiguous. The CDR3 has 14 residues. Trimming removed 2 bases at V and 6 bases at J, with 15 bases between. CDR1 and CDR2 (germline): SGHRS, YFSETQ.

This clone has only one observation. V gene TRBV28 combines with J gene TRBJ1-4, with TRBD1 matching over 10 bases. The CDR3 spans 14 residues. Trimming took 7 bases from V and 4 from J; bases not matched to a gene: 3. Looked up from germline, CDR1 is MDHEN and CDR2 is SYDVKM. CDR3 DNA sequence: TGTGCCAGCATCGGACAGGGGGGTAATGAAAAACTGTTTTTT. Its protein product is CASIGQGGNEKLFF.

This chain links TRBV6-4 with TRBJ2-6; D remains unclear. The CDR3 contains 15 residues. Germline CDR1 reads MRHNA; CDR2 reads SNTAGT. The V end lost 2 bases, the J end lost 0 bases, and 5 bases lay between the germline ends. CDR3 DNA: TGTGCCAGCAGTGACCCGGGCTCTGGGGCCAACGTCCTGACTTTC. It yields the protein CASSDPGSGANVLTF.

The CDR3 bases are TGTGCCAGCAGTTTAAGCCGCTACAATGAGCAGTTCTTC. Translation gives CASSLSRYNEQFF. The J gene is TRBJ2-1, the V gene TRBV28, with D unresolved. Germline CDR1 reads MDHEN; CDR2 reads SYDVKM. The CDR3 has 13 residues. V was clipped by 2 bases and J by 3 bases, with 5 bases between them.